This entry lists 22 T cell receptor beta chains sequenced from one sample in a study of neurological immune-mediated disorders. TCRdb analysed the 5' RACE reads with MiXCR anew, one entry per CDR3 protein. The repertoire holds around 56,000 distinct CDR3 sequences, with around 24% as singletons. Time point described: technical triplicate 2. The material sequenced was PBMCs. These receptor sequences come from a man aged 55 to 70 with HTLV-1-associated myelopathy (HAM/TSP).

This clonotype occurred many times. The CDR3 spells CASSLQGGTGELFF. The DNA for the CDR3 is TGTGCCAGCAGTTTGCAAGGGGGTACCGGGGAGCTGTTTTTT. V usage is TRBV6-5 and J usage is TRBJ2-2; possible D gene TRBD1, 6 bases. Trimming took off 4 bases at V and 5 bases at J, with 11 bases between the two ends. This CDR3 is 14 amino acids long. Per the germline V gene, CDR1 is MNHEY and CDR2 is SVGAGI.

Only a few counts were recorded for this clonotype. The chain combines TRBV20-1 with TRBJ2-5; D may be TRBD1 or TRBD2 (5 bases each). This CDR3 has 14 residues. In germline, CDR1 is DFQATT, CDR2 SNEGSKA (reference sequence). Trimming took off 3 bases at V and 5 bases at J, with 16 bases between the two ends. CDR3 amino acids: CSARPGLVRETQYF. CDR3 coding DNA: TGCAGTGCTAGGCCGGGGCTCGTCCGGGAGACCCAGTACTTC.

This clonotype occurred many times. The chain combines TRBV7-6 with TRBJ1-5; 9 bases are shared with TRBD1. The germline V gene has CDR1 SGHVS and CDR2 FNYEAQ. The CDR3 loop spans 15 amino acids. The junction had 5 bases not matched to a gene; V was cut back by 5 bases and J by 3 bases. This CDR3 reads CASSEGTGNNQPQHF. The CDR3 DNA sequence: TGTGCCAGCAGCGAAGGGACAGGGAACAATCAGCCCCAGCATTTT.

In this sample, this clonotype turned up many times. This rearrangement joins TRBV14 to TRBJ2-1, with TRBD1 matching 11 bases. Unmatched junction bases numbered 9, after V lost 3 bases and J lost 5 bases. Germline V gene lookup returns CDR1 SGHDN and CDR2 FVKESK. This CDR3 is 17 amino acids long. In DNA, the CDR3 is TGTGCCAGCAGCCATTTGAGGGGGGACAGGGGGAACAATGAGCAGTTCTTC. It is translated as CASSHLRGDRGNNEQFF.

The chain employs TRBV29-1 and TRBJ2-1; 7 bases line up with TRBD2. With V trimmed by 3 bases and J by 3 bases, 11 bases remained unmatched. The germline CDR1 and CDR2 sequences are SQVTM and ANQGSEA. The CDR3 has 16 residues. The CDR3 reads CSVESGGSGDYNEQFF. The CDR3 DNA sequence: TGCAGCGTTGAGTCCGGGGGGTCGGGCGACTACAATGAGCAGTTCTTC.

This clonotype came up many times. The V and J genes are TRBV5-1 and TRBJ2-5, with TRBD2 matching 7 bases. V shed 0 bases, J shed 0 bases, and the junction held 5 bases outside the gene matches. The CDR3 length is 16 residues. Germline CDR1 reads SGHRS; CDR2 reads YFSETQ. CDR3 bases: TGCGCCAGCAGCTTGGCGCCTAGCGGTAACCAAGAGACCCAGTACTTC. As protein: CASSLAPSGNQETQYF.

This clonotype has just a few counts. The chain is built from TRBV19 and TRBJ1-1; 8 bases map to TRBD1. Unmatched junction bases numbered 6, after V lost 6 bases and J lost 3 bases. This CDR3 region has 14 residues. Per the germline V gene, CDR1 is LNHDA and CDR2 is SQIVND (reference sequence). The CDR3 region is CASRVDRGYTEAFF. The CDR3 DNA sequence: TGTGCCAGTAGGGTCGACAGGGGTTACACTGAAGCTTTCTTT.

This chain joins TRBV5-4 and TRBJ2-2; 12 bases are a match to TRBD2. With 4 bases clipped from V and 4 bases from J, the junction kept 2 bases outside the gene matches. Germline CDR1 and CDR2: SGHNT and YYREEE (reference sequence). The CDR3 has 15 residues. CDR3 nucleotide sequence: TGTGCCAGCAGCCTAGCGGGAGGGGGCACCGGGGAGCTGTTTTTT. As protein: CASSLAGGGTGELFF. The variable domain in full, with the rest retrieved from reference TRBV5-4 and TRBJ2-2, is ETGVTQSPTHLIKTRGQQVTLRCSSQSGHNTVSWYQQALGQGPQFIFQYYREEENGRGNFPPRFSGLQFPNYSSELNVNALELDDSALYLCASSLAGGGTGELFFGEGSRLTVL.

The chain is built from TRBV6-6 and TRBJ2-3, with D unclear. The CDR3 totals 14 residues. CDR1 MNHNY and CDR2 SVGAGI come from the germline V gene (reference sequence). V was trimmed by 5 bases and J by 1 base, leaving 10 bases between them. CDR3 loop: CASSTVARTDTQYF. CDR3 sequence (DNA): TGTGCCAGCAGTACGGTAGCCCGCACAGATACGCAGTATTTT.

In DNA form, the CDR3 reads TGCAGTGCTAGTGTCACCCTGGATTCACCCCTCCACTTT. Protein product: CSASVTLDSPLHF. The J gene is TRBJ1-6, the V gene TRBV20-1; no definite D call. Trimming left V 3 bases short and J 8 bases short, with 11 bases between. The CDR3 loop spans 13 amino acids. Per the germline V gene, CDR1 is DFQATT and CDR2 is SNEGSKA (reference sequence).

The chain is built from TRBV5-1 and TRBJ2-7; D is tentatively TRBD1 or TRBD2 (5 bases each). Trimming removed 0 bases at V and 0 bases at J, with 10 bases between. Germline CDR1 SGHRS, CDR2 YFSETQ. CDR3 length: 15 residues. CDR3 bases: TGCGCCAGCAGCTTGGCAGGGACGAGCTCCTACGAGCAGTACTTC. It codes for CASSLAGTSSYEQYF.

This clonotype was counted ten times or more. The CDR3 loop reads CASSLEGSNQPQHF. CDR3 sequence (DNA): TGTGCCAGCAGTTTAGAAGGCTCCAATCAGCCCCAGCATTTT. V gene TRBV12-3 or TRBV12-4 combines with J gene TRBJ1-5, with D unclear. V was shortened by 1 base and J by 3 bases, with 7 bases between the two germline ends. The CDR3 extends over 14 amino acids.

The sample holds one count of this clonotype. V is TRBV7-6 and J is TRBJ2-2; no clear D gene. V dropped 0 bases and J dropped 10 bases, with 12 bases sitting between them. Germline lookup yields CDR1 SGHVS and CDR2 FNYEAQ. The CDR3 covers 14 residues. As DNA, the CDR3 is TGTGCCAGCAGCTTAGCGACGGAAGTGGCGGAGCTGTTTTTT. Encoded protein: CASSLATEVAELFF.

This clonotype occurred many times. The V gene is TRBV5-1, the J gene TRBJ2-1, with D perhaps assigned TRBD1 or TRBD2 (5 bases each). Germline V gives CDR1 SGHRS, CDR2 YFSETQ. The V end lost 3 bases, the J end lost 10 bases, and 17 bases lay between the germline ends. The length of the CDR3 is 14 residues. The CDR3 loop is CASSSGPQIGEQFF. The CDR3 nucleotides are TGCGCCAGCAGCTCGGGACCGCAAATCGGGGAGCAGTTCTTC.

This clonotype has a count of ten or more. The CDR3 sequence is CASSESYRRGNEQYF. CDR3 nucleotides: TGCGCCAGCAGTGAGTCGTACAGGAGAGGTAACGAGCAGTACTTC. The gene calls are TRBV10-2 and TRBJ2-7, with a tentative D call TRBD1 (5 bases). Between the trimmed V and J ends, which lost 0 bases and 5 bases, there was a span of 14 bases. The germline V gene has CDR1 WSHSY and CDR2 SAAADI. The CDR3 has 15 residues.

This clonotype was observed many times. The chain combines TRBV28 with TRBJ2-3, with TRBD1 matching 9 bases. V lost 6 bases, J lost 10 bases, and 14 bases stayed unmatched. The CDR3 covers 15 residues. Germline V gene lookup returns CDR1 MDHEN and CDR2 SYDVKM. CDR3 residues: CASSSGTGLITPQYF. CDR3 nucleotides: TGTGCCAGCAGCTCCGGGACAGGGTTGATCACGCCGCAGTATTTT.

This clonotype was observed at least ten times. The chain joins TRBV6-6 to TRBJ2-5; D could derive from TRBD1 or TRBD2 (5 bases each). This CDR3 comprises 13 residues. Germline V gene sequence: CDR1 MNHNY, CDR2 SVGAGI (reference sequence). V was pared by 6 bases and J by 2 bases, with 10 bases between. The CDR3 bases are TGTGCCAGCAGACGGGGCGTACAAGAGACCCAGTACTTC. This codes for CASRRGVQETQYF.

This clonotype has only one observation. The germline gene is not matched at one end of the junction; a read error may be the cause. DNA of the CDR3: TGTGCCAGCAGTTTGGCGGGTTCCAGGGGCAATCAGCTCCAGCATTTT. Translation: CASSLAGSRGNQLQHF. The chain links TRBV28 to TRBJ1-5, with D possibly being TRBD1 (6 bases). The CDR3 contains 16 residues. Germline CDR1 reads MDHEN; CDR2 reads SYDVKM.

This clonotype was detected many times. The V gene is TRBV3-1, the J gene TRBJ2-1; D gene unclear. CDR3 length: 12 amino acids. V lost 3 bases to trimming and J lost 10 bases, with 10 bases between them. In germline, CDR1 is LGHDT, CDR2 YNNKEL (reference sequence). CDR3 region: CASSQSTGEQFF. CDR3 in DNA: TGTGCCAGCAGCCAGAGTACGGGCGAGCAGTTCTTC.

This clonotype was recorded at least ten times. CDR3 DNA: TGCGCCAGCAGCTTGAGTGGGCGGGAGGGGGATGAGCAGTTCTTC. It is translated as CASSLSGREGDEQFF. The chain carries TRBV5-1 and TRBJ2-1, with 9 positions matching TRBD2. V trimming: 1 base; J trimming: 8 bases; junction bases outside the gene matches: 7. Per germline, CDR1 SGHRS and CDR2 YFSETQ. This CDR3 contains 15 residues.

This clonotype was seen repeatedly, ten times or more. V usage is TRBV18 and J usage is TRBJ2-5, with D possibly matching TRBD1 (6 bases). The CDR3 spans 14 residues. Trimming pared 6 bases from V and 3 bases from J, leaving 14 bases between. CDR1 and CDR2 from the germline V gene are KGHSH and LQKENI. The CDR3: CASSPGHPKETQYF. CDR3 in DNA: TGTGCCAGCTCGCCGGGACACCCAAAAGAGACCCAGTACTTC.

This clonotype was observed many times. The V gene is TRBV11-1, the J gene TRBJ2-1; unclear D gene. The CDR3 is made up of 12 amino acids. Trimming left V 4 bases short and J 12 bases short, with 13 bases between. Germline values: CDR1 SGHAT, CDR2 FQDESV (reference sequence). This chain's CDR3 is CASSSVRLWQFF. The CDR3 region has the DNA TGTGCCAGCAGCTCCGTGAGGCTCTGGCAGTTCTTC.